One TCR beta chain is described in this entry. These data come from a study of T cell changes during pregnancy in multiple sclerosis. The CDR3 covers 17 residues. Germline values: CDR1 SGHAT, CDR2 FQNNGV. Trimming at V came to 5 bases and at J to 5 bases, leaving 16 bases not matched to a gene. TCRdb keeps only in-frame clones here, not all; method: immunoSEQ multiplex PCR. This sample has about 70,000 clones, with about 91% found just once. The sequences come from peripheral blood, collected in the first trimester of pregnancy. The V call is TRBV11-2, the J call TRBJ2-7; 9 positions agree with TRBD2. The sequence derives from a female donor with multiple sclerosis, enrolled in a pregnancy study. CDR3 protein: CASSQKGRAGGPHEQYF. In DNA, the CDR3 is TGTGCCAGCAGCCAGAAAGGAAGGGCGGGAGGGCCCCACGAGCAGTACTTC.